This TCR beta chain was recovered during a study of blood T cell repertoires in COVID-19. The overall study: Samples of COVID-19 (acute and convalescent) were obtained from the United States, Italy and Spain.

The CDR3 has 12 residues. V shed 6 bases and J 10 bases; nucleotides not matched to a gene: 6. Germline V CDR1 and CDR2: SEHNR, FQNEAQ (reference sequence). Authors' data handling: Estimates of nucleated cell counts were drawn from the amplification of reference gene primers. The protocol was immunoSEQ multiplex PCR, while the TCRdb copy is restricted to in-frame clones and leaves out a portion. V, J and clone size are those of that table, while D and trimming were read from the DNA. The sample holds fewer than 200,000 clones, 85% seen once. The source of this sequence is a woman aged 80 or over with COVID-19, enrolled during active disease. Sequenced sample: peripheral blood. The chain recombines TRBV7-9 with TRBJ1-1, with 9 positions matching TRBD1. CDR3 in DNA: TGTGCCAGCAGTTCTGACAGGGGGGGAGCTTTCTTT. It encodes CASSSDRGGAFF. Full variable domain (rest looked up from reference TRBV7-9 and TRBJ1-1): DTGVSQNPRHKITKRGQNVTFRCDPISEHNRLYWYRQTLGQGPEFLTYFQNEAQLEKSRLLSDRFSAERPKGSFSTLEIQRTEQGDSAMYLCASSSDRGGAFFGQGTRLTVV.